The sequence of this T cell receptor (beta chain) was determined in a study of shared clonotypes between healthy human individuals. The CDR3 is 12 amino acids. Trimming took 1 base from V and 11 from J, leaving 9 bases between them. Germline V CDR1 and CDR2: MNHNS, SASEGT. Libraries were prepared by immunoSEQ multiplex PCR; TCRdb keeps only in-frame clonotypes and omits some of them. This sample has some 1 million clones, with 65% to 75% found just once. Input material: memory CD4+ T cells sorted from blood. Subset here: CD45RA-negative fraction. The chain joins TRBV6-1 to TRBJ2-1; the D is unclear. This clonotype was sampled from a man between 18 and 29 years old in good health. CDR3 coding DNA: TGTGCCAGCAGTGAAGGGAACGATAAGCAGTTCTTC. It codes for CASSEGNDKQFF.